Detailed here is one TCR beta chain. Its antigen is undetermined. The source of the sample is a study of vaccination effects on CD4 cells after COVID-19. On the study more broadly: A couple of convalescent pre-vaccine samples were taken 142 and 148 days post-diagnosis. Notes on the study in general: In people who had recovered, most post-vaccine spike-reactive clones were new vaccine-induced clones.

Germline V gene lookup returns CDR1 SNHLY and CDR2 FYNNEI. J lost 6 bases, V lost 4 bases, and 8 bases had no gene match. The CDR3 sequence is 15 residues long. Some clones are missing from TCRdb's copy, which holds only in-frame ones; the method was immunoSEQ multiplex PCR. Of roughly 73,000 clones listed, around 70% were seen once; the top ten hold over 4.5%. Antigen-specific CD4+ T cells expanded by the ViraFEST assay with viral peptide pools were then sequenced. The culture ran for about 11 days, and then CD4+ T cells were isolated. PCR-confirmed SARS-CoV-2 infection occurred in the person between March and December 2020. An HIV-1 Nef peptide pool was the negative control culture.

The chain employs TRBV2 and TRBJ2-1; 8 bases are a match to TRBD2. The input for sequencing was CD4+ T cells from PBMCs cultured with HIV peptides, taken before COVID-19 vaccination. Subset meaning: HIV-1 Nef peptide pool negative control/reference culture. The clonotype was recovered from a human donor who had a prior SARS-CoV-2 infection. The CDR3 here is CASSAMSGSGNEQFF. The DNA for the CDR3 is TGTGCCAGCAGTGCTATGAGCGGGAGTGGCAATGAGCAGTTCTTC.